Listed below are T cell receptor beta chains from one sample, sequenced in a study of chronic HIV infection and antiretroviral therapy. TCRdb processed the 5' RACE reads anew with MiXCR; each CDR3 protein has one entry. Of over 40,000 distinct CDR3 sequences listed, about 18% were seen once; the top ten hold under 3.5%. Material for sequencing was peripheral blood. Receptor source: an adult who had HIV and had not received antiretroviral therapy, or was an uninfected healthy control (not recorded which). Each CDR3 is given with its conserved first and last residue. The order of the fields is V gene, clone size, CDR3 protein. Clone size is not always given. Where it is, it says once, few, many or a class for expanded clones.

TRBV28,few,CASSFVPAPYNYGYTF
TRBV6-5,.,CASSFQTNYGYTF
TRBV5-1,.,CASSLQGSTDTQYF
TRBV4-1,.,CASSQVQVSNQPQHF
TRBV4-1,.,CASSPGLAASTDTQYF
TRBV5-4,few,CASSLTSGRAETQYF
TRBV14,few,CASKRHPQEKLFF
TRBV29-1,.,CSVATGAYEQYF
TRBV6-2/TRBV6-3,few,CASSWAGETEAFF
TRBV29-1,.,CSVVGTSGSSYEQYF
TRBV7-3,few,CASSLDGSVNEQFF
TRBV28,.,CASSLSGSSYEQYF
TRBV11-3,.,CASSFSSGELFF
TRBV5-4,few,CASSLNQQGGEKLFF
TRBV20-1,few,CSARPDWAVPYEQYF
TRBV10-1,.,CASSESGAGNTIYF
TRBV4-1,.,CASSPTTGGGGTEAFF
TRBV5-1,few,CASSPLTGTEAFF
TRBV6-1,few,CASSESRHRGLNDGYTF
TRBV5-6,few,CASSLAGTYRGELFF